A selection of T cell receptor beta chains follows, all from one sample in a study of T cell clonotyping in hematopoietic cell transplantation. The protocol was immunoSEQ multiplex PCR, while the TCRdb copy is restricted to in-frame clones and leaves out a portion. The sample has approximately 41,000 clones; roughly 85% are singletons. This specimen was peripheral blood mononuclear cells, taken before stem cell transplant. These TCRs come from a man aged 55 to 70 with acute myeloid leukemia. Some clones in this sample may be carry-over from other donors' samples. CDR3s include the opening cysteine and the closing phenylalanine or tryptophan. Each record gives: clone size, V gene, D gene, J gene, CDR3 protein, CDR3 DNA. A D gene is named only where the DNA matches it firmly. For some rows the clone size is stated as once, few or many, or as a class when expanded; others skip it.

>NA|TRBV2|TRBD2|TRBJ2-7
CAFGGGLPLAEQYF
TGTGCCTTCGGGGGGGGACTCCCCCTCGCCGAGCAGTACTTC
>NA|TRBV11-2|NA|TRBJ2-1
CASSLIGSRGEQFF
TGTGCCAGCAGCTTGATCGGCAGCCGCGGTGAGCAGTTCTTC
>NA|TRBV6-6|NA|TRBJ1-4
CASLVGSYEKLFF
TGTGCCAGCTTAGTAGGTTCTTACGAAAAACTGTTTTTT
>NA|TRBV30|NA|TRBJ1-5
CAWSSGLNQPQHF
TGTGCCTGGAGTTCAGGGTTAAATCAGCCCCAGCATTTT
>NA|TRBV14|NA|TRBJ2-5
CASSQVDLRGRPQETQYF
TGTGCCAGCAGCCAAGTGGACTTGAGGGGGAGGCCCCAAGAGACCCAGTACTTC
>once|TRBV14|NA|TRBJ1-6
CASSQEAGFNNSPLHF
TGTGCCAGCAGCCAAGAGGCAGGGTTTAATAATTCACCCCTCCACTTT
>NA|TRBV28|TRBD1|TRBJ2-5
CASSSPPGQGDSETQYF
TGTGCCAGCAGCTCCCCTCCGGGACAGGGGGACTCAGAGACCCAGTACTTC
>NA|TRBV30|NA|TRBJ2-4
CAWSVMGDTNIQYF
TGTGCCTGGAGTGTAATGGGGGATACTAACATTCAGTACTTC
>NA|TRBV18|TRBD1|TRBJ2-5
CASSEGTGAKTQYF
TGTGCCAGCTCAGAAGGGACAGGGGCTAAAACCCAGTACTTC
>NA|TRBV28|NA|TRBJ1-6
CASRPDLPISPLHF
TGTGCCAGCAGACCGGACCTTCCCATTTCACCCCTCCACTTT
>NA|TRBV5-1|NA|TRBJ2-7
CASSLIVQGSYEQYF
TGCGCCAGCAGCTTGATAGTACAGGGATCCTACGAGCAGTACTTC
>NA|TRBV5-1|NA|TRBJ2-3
CASSSYTDTQYF
TGCGCCAGCAGCAGCTACACAGATACGCAGTATTTT
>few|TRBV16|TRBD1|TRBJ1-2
CASSQSPDRVFGNYGYTF
TGTGCCAGCAGCCAATCGCCGGACAGGGTTTTTGGTAACTATGGCTACACCTTC
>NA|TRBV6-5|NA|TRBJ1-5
CASSYSGNSNQPQHF
TGTGCCAGCAGTTACTCTGGGAATAGCAATCAGCCCCAGCATTTT
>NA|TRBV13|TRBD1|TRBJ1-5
CASSFGDRQPQHF
TGTGCCAGCAGCTTTGGGGACAGGCAGCCCCAGCATTTT
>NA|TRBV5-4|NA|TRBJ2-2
CASSQTQTGELFF
TGTGCCAGCAGCCAAACTCAAACCGGGGAGCTGTTTTTT
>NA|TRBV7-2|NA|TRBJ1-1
CASSWQGYTEAFF
TGTGCCAGCAGCTGGCAGGGTTACACTGAAGCTTTCTTT
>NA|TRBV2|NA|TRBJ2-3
CASTPGPDTQYF
TGTGCCAGCACCCCAGGGCCAGATACGCAGTATTTT
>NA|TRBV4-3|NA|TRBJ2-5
CASSQEVLGGVQETQYF
TGCGCCAGCAGCCAAGAGGTACTAGGGGGAGTCCAAGAGACCCAGTACTTC
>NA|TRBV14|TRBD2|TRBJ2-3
CASSELAGGPGDTQYF
TGTGCCAGCAGCGAACTAGCGGGGGGGCCCGGAGATACGCAGTATTTT
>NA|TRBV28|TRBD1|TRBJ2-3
CASRPTGTGLRDTQYF
TGTGCCAGCAGGCCAACCGGGACAGGGTTAAGGGATACGCAGTATTTT
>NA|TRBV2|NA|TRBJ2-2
CASKRDGSGGELFF
TGTGCCAGCAAAAGGGACGGATCAGGCGGGGAGCTGTTTTTT
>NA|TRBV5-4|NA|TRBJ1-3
CASSRMTGDSGNTIYF
TGTGCCAGCAGCCGAATGACAGGAGACTCTGGAAACACCATATATTTT
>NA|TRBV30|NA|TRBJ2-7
CAWRAARRANSYEQYF
TGTGCCTGGAGGGCGGCTCGCCGAGCGAACTCCTACGAGCAGTACTTC
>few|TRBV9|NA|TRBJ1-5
CASSGGHYSNQPQHF
TGTGCCAGCAGCGGTGGACATTATAGCAATCAGCCCCAGCATTTT
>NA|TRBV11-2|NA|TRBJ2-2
CASSWRPSNTGELFF
TGTGCCAGCAGCTGGAGGCCCTCGAACACCGGGGAGCTGTTTTTT
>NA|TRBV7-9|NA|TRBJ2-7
CASSLPSAGSYEQYF
TGTGCCAGCAGCTTGCCCTCTGCAGGGTCCTACGAGCAGTACTTC
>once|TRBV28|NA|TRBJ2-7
CASSKTPRSYEQYF
TGTGCCAGCAGCAAAACACCACGCTCCTACGAGCAGTACTTC
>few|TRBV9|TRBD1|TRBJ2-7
CASSPRDSSYEQYF
TGTGCCAGCAGCCCCCGGGACAGTTCCTACGAGCAGTACTTC
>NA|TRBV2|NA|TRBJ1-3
CASSGNGNTIYF
TGTGCCAGCAGCGGGAATGGAAACACCATATATTTT
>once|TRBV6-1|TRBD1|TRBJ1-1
CASRIDRVSTEAFF
TGTGCCAGCAGGATCGACAGGGTTAGCACTGAAGCTTTCTTT
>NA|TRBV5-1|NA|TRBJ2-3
CASSFLPNTDTQYF
TGCGCCAGCAGCTTCCTTCCAAACACAGATACGCAGTATTTT
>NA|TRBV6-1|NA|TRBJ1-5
CASSDIGGGNQPQHF
TGTGCCAGCAGTGACATCGGGGGTGGCAATCAGCCCCAGCATTTT
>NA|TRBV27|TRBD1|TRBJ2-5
CASSPRPWTGRGQETQYF
TGTGCCAGCAGTCCCCGCCCCTGGACAGGGAGAGGACAAGAGACCCAGTACTTC
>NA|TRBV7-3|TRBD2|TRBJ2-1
CASSLGSGGGDEQFF
TGTGCCAGCAGCTTAGGAAGCGGGGGCGGCGATGAGCAGTTCTTC
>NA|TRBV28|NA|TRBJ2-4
CASSLEQDLGIQYF
TGTGCCAGCAGTTTAGAACAAGACCTGGGCATTCAGTACTTC
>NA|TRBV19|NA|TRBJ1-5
CASSVQQGQPQHF
TGTGCCAGTAGTGTCCAACAGGGTCAGCCCCAGCATTTT
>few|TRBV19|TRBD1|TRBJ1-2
CASSPRDRGPGYTF
TGTGCCAGTAGTCCCCGGGACAGGGGGCCTGGCTACACCTTC
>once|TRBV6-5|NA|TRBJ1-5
CASRGYGNQPQHF
TGTGCCAGCAGAGGCTATGGAAATCAGCCCCAGCATTTT
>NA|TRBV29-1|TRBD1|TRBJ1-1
CSVHKAGQGNTEAFF
TGCAGCGTTCACAAGGCGGGACAGGGAAACACTGAAGCTTTCTTT
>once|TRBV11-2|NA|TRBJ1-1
CASSLGLSMNTEAFF
TGTGCCAGCAGCTTGGGGCTCTCGATGAACACTGAAGCTTTCTTT
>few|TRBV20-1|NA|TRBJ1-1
CSATFREAFF
TGCAGTGCGACTTTTAGAGAAGCTTTCTTT
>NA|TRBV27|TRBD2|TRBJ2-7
CASRLAGVHEQYF
TGTGCCAGTCGACTAGCGGGGGTCCACGAGCAGTACTTC
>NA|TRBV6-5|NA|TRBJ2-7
CASSYSGQRFYEQYF
TGTGCCAGCAGTTACTCCGGACAGAGATTCTACGAGCAGTACTTC
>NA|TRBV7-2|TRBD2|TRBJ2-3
CASSLGTSGGTDTQYF
TGTGCCAGCAGCTTGGGGACTAGCGGGGGCACAGATACGCAGTATTTT
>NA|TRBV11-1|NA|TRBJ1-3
CASVRDTHGNTIYF
TGTGCCAGCGTACGGGACACACATGGAAACACCATATATTTT
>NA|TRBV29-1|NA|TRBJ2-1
CSVLTTRSGNEQFF
TGCAGCGTTCTCACGACTAGATCAGGAAATGAGCAGTTCTTC
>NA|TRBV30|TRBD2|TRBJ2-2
CACELAGGGAGELFF
TGTGCCTGCGAACTAGCGGGGGGAGGGGCCGGGGAGCTGTTTTTT
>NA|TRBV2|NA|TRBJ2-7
CASRRTAFSYEQYF
TGTGCCAGCAGGCGAACAGCGTTCTCCTACGAGCAGTACTTC
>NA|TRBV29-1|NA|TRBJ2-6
CSVEESGANVLTF
TGCAGCGTTGAAGAATCGGGGGCCAACGTCCTGACTTTC
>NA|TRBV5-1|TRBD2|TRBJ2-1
CASSSSGGASYNEQFF
TGCGCCAGCAGCTCATCCGGGGGGGCTTCCTACAATGAGCAGTTCTTC
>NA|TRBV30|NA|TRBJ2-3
CAWSVAGRAVQGADTQYF
TGTGCCTGGAGTGTTGCGGGGCGCGCTGTCCAAGGGGCAGATACGCAGTATTTT
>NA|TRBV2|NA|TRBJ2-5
CASRTVGYQETQYF
TGTGCCAGCAGAACCGTAGGGTATCAAGAGACCCAGTACTTC
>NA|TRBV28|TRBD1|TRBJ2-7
CASRPGQTYEQYF
TGTGCCAGCAGACCGGGACAGACCTACGAGCAGTACTTC
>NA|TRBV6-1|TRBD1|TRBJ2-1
CASSFGQGVGEQFF
TGTGCCAGCAGTTTTGGACAGGGGGTCGGTGAGCAGTTCTTC